What follows are 11 T cell receptor beta chains derived from one specimen sequenced in a study of blood T cell repertoires in COVID-19. The table came from immunoSEQ multiplex PCR; TCRdb's copy has only in-frame clones and leaves some out. This table holds around 120,000 clones, about nine tenths found once. The sample consisted of peripheral blood. The receptors derive from a woman aged 70-85 years with acute or convalescent COVID-19.

This clone was seen only once. This chain links TRBV4-2 with TRBJ1-6; D is ambiguous. The length of the CDR3 is 16 residues. Germline V lookup: CDR1 LGHNA, CDR2 YNFKEQ. The V end was cut by 0 bases, the J end by 10 bases, with 16 bases between. Here the CDR3 reads CASSQDYGGLGSPLHF. CDR3 sequence (DNA): TGTGCCAGCAGCCAAGATTATGGAGGCCTAGGATCACCCCTCCACTTT.

The CDR3 protein is CASRPGKLNTEAFF. CDR3 bases: TGTGCCAGCAGGCCAGGCAAGTTGAACACTGAAGCTTTCTTT. The rearrangement joins TRBV28 to TRBJ1-1; unclear D gene. The CDR3 is made up of 14 amino acids. CDR1 MDHEN and CDR2 SYDVKM come from the germline V gene. The V gene lost 6 bases and the J gene lost 0 bases, with 11 bases spanning the gap.

The chain links TRBV18 to TRBJ1-1; D is ambiguous. The CDR3 spans 15 residues. The V gene's germline CDR1 is KGHSH and CDR2 LQKENI. V was cut by 4 bases and J by 7 bases, with 19 bases left in between. The CDR3 sequence is CASSLSGPPAGEAFF. CDR3 nucleotide sequence: TGTGCCAGCTCACTAAGTGGACCCCCCGCGGGTGAAGCTTTCTTT.

The rearrangement uses TRBV3-1 (or the pseudogene TRBV3-2) and TRBJ1-1; a possible D gene is TRBD1 (5 bases). CDR1 and CDR2 from the germline V gene are LGHDT and YNNKEL (reference sequence). The CDR3 length is 13 residues. The V gene lost 0 bases and the J gene lost 5 bases, with 7 bases spanning the gap. The CDR3 loop is CASSQDRGTEAFF. The CDR3 nucleotides read TGTGCCAGCAGCCAAGATCGGGGGACTGAAGCTTTCTTT.

V usage is TRBV5-1 and J usage is TRBJ2-5, with 14 positions matching TRBD2. Germline trimming cut 1 base from V and 2 bases from J; bases unmatched to any gene: 7. The length of the CDR3 is 18 residues. Per the germline V gene, CDR1 is SGHRS and CDR2 is YFSETQ. CDR3 coding DNA: TGCGCCAGCAGCTTGACGGGACTAGCGGGGGCCCAGCAAGAGACCCAGTACTTC. This encodes CASSLTGLAGAQQETQYF.

The rearrangement joins TRBV2 to TRBJ2-3; 8 nucleotides match TRBD2. The V gene's germline CDR1 is SNHLY and CDR2 FYNNEI. J gave up 3 bases and V 4 bases, and 9 bases lay outside the gene matches. This CDR3 has 16 amino acids. The CDR3 coding sequence is TGTGCCAGCAGTGGTGGGGCGGGGGGCAGGACAGATACGCAGTATTTT. Amino acid sequence: CASSGGAGGRTDTQYF.

This clone has only one observation. The V and J genes are TRBV19 and TRBJ1-6; 10 bases map to TRBD1. V shed 5 bases, J shed 8 bases, and the junction held 3 bases outside the gene matches. The germline gives CDR1 LNHDA, CDR2 SQIVND (reference sequence). The CDR3 totals 14 residues. The CDR3 DNA reads as TGTGCCAGTAGTCCCGGACAGGGGGATTCACCCCTCCACTTT. It yields the protein CASSPGQGDSPLHF.

V is TRBV18 and J is TRBJ2-5, with a possible D match to TRBD1 (7 bases). This CDR3 has 14 amino acids. V lost 8 bases and J 5 bases, leaving 18 bases between the germline ends. Per germline, CDR1 KGHSH and CDR2 LQKENI. The chain's CDR3 is CASQTGRSQETQYF. For the CDR3, the DNA is TGTGCCAGCCAGACAGGGAGGTCGCAGGAGACCCAGTACTTC. Filled out from reference TRBV18 and TRBJ2-5, the complete variable domain reads NAGVMQNPRHLVRRRGQEARLRCSPMKGHSHVYWYRQLPEEGLKFMVYLQKENIIDESGMPKERFSAEFPKEGPSILRIQQVVRGDSAAYFCASQTGRSQETQYFGPGTRLLVL.

J is TRBJ1-5 and V is TRBV5-8, with D unresolved. From germline, CDR1 is SGHTS and CDR2 YDEGEE. The V end was cut by 4 bases, the J end by 11 bases, with 10 bases between. The CDR3 has 11 residues. DNA of the CDR3: TGTGCCAGCAGCCCCTTCCCGTCCCAGCATTTT. It is translated as CASSPFPSQHF.

CDR3 nucleotide sequence: TGTGCCATCAGTTACACGGCTCGGGACTATGGCTACACCTTC. Translated: CAISYTARDYGYTF. The chain combines TRBV10-3 with TRBJ1-2; D not certain. CDR1 ENHRY and CDR2 SYGVKD come from the germline V gene. This CDR3 is 14 amino acids long. Trimming took 5 bases from V and 3 from J, leaving 13 bases between them.

The chain uses TRBV10-3 and TRBJ1-2; TRBD1 might be the D (6 bases). CDR1 ENHRY and CDR2 SYGVKD come from the germline V gene. Trimming removed 2 bases at V and 4 bases at J, with 8 bases between. The CDR3 length is 13 residues. CDR3 coding DNA: TGTGCCATCAGTGAGGGACAGAGCTATGGCTACACCTTC. Its protein product is CAISEGQSYGYTF.